The rows below give T cell receptor beta chains drawn from one sample of a study of T cell responses to AZD1222 COVID-19 vaccine. The table came from immunoSEQ multiplex PCR; TCRdb's copy has only in-frame clones and leaves some out. The sample has about 100,000 clones; 80% to 90% are singletons. Sequences were derived from peripheral blood, sampled on day 0 of AZD1222 vaccination. All receptors derive from an adult in good health. The CDR3 runs from the conserved cysteine through the conserved F or W. A D gene is named only where the DNA matches it firmly. A row's size may be missing; if present it is once, few, many or a size class.

J,V,size,D,DNA,CDR3
TRBJ2-5,TRBV11-2,once,TRBD1,TGTGCCAGCAGCCCGGGACAGGCAGAGACCCAGTACTTC,CASSPGQAETQYF
TRBJ2-3,TRBV21-1,-,-,TGTGCCAGCCGAGGGGGGACTAGCGGGGATACGCAGTATTTT,CASRGGTSGDTQYF
TRBJ2-7,TRBV7-6,-,-,TGTGCCAGCAGCTCCGGGCCCCCTCCTACCTACGAGCAGTACTTC,CASSSGPPPTYEQYF
TRBJ1-4,TRBV27,-,-,TGTGCCAGCAGTTTGCAAACAGGGTTGGGTAATGAAAAACTGTTTTTT,CASSLQTGLGNEKLFF
TRBJ1-2,TRBV6-4,-,-,TGTGCCAGCAGTGACCCAGGGAAGGGACTCTATGGCTACACCTTC,CASSDPGKGLYGYTF
TRBJ2-1,TRBV3-1/TRBV3-2,-,-,TGTGCCAGCAGCCAAGAGTGGCCGTTGGCAGGCTACAATGAGCAGTTCTTC,CASSQEWPLAGYNEQFF
TRBJ2-7,TRBV27,-,-,TGTGCCAGCAGTTTAGCCCCGGGACGGACCTACGAGCAGTACTTC,CASSLAPGRTYEQYF
TRBJ2-7,TRBV12-5,medium-sized,TRBD2,TGTGCTACCGGGACTAGCGGAGACTACGAGCAGTACTTC,CATGTSGDYEQYF
TRBJ2-7,TRBV2,-,-,TGTGCCAGCAGTGAATTAGCCTACGAGCAGTACTTC,CASSELAYEQYF
TRBJ1-1,TRBV7-2,-,-,TGTGCCAGCAGCCCCATAACAGGGATGTTGGTTGACACTGAAGCTTTCTTT,CASSPITGMLVDTEAFF
TRBJ2-1,TRBV11-3,-,TRBD2,TGTGCCAGCAGCTTAGGGATAGCGGGAGTTCTCGATGAGCAGTTCTTC,CASSLGIAGVLDEQFF
TRBJ2-2,TRBV6-5,-,TRBD2,TGTGCCAGCAGTTACTTAGCGGGGGGGTCCGCCGCGGAGCTGTTTTTT,CASSYLAGGSAAELFF
TRBJ2-3,TRBV6-5,-,TRBD2,TGTGCCAGCAGTTACCTCGGGGGGGGCACAGATACGCAGTATTTT,CASSYLGGGTDTQYF
TRBJ2-3,TRBV10-2,-,-,TGCGCCAGCAGTGTGGGGCGGGATCACACAGATACGCAGTATTTT,CASSVGRDHTDTQYF
TRBJ1-2,TRBV7-9,-,-,TGTGCCAGCAGCTTAGTGGGCGATGGCTACACCTTC,CASSLVGDGYTF
TRBJ2-1,TRBV3-1/TRBV3-2,once,-,TGTGCCAGCAGCCAAGGCGGCAGGAGGGTAAATGAGCAGTTCTTC,CASSQGGRRVNEQFF
TRBJ1-5,TRBV5-6,-,-,TGTGCCAGCAGCTCCAACTCATTCGGTGGTCATCAGCCCCAGCATTTT,CASSSNSFGGHQPQHF
TRBJ1-1,TRBV5-6,-,TRBD1,TGTGCCAGCAGCCGGGACAGGGTTTCGACTGAAGCTTTCTTT,CASSRDRVSTEAFF
TRBJ2-1,TRBV9,once,TRBD2,TGTGCCAGCAGCGTAGGCGGGACTAGCGGGATCTATGAGCAGTTCTTC,CASSVGGTSGIYEQFF
TRBJ2-2,TRBV7-2,-,TRBD2,TGTGCCAGCAGCCCACCGGGACTATCCACCGGGGAGCTGTTTTTT,CASSPPGLSTGELFF
TRBJ1-4,TRBV3-1/TRBV3-2,-,-,TGTGCCAGCAGCCGTGGACAGCCTAATGAAAAACTGTTTTTT,CASSRGQPNEKLFF
TRBJ2-1,TRBV5-5,-,-,TGTGCCAGCAGCCCGAACCGGGACGGGGTCTACAATGAGCAGTTCTTC,CASSPNRDGVYNEQFF
TRBJ2-7,TRBV19,many,TRBD1,TGTGCCAGTAGTATCCAGGGGGCAGGAGCTAGCTACGAGCAGTACTTC,CASSIQGAGASYEQYF
TRBJ2-3,TRBV9,-,-,TGTGCCAGCAGCGTAACTAGGAGGGAGGGCACAGATACGCAGTATTTT,CASSVTRREGTDTQYF
TRBJ2-3,TRBV7-9,-,TRBD2,TGTGCCAGCAGCTTCTTAGCGGGAGGAGGGTTTTCAGATACGCAGTATTTT,CASSFLAGGGFSDTQYF
TRBJ2-5,TRBV3-1/TRBV3-2,few,-,TGTGCCAGCAGCCAGCCCCTTAGGGGGGGGAAAGAGACCCAGTACTTC,CASSQPLRGGKETQYF
TRBJ2-6,TRBV5-6,-,TRBD1,TGTGCCAGCAGCTTGGACAGGGGGTCGTCTGGGGCCAACGTCCTGACTTTC,CASSLDRGSSGANVLTF
TRBJ1-6,TRBV7-3,-,-,TGTGCCAGCAGCTTAAACGGCAGGGGAGATTCACCCCTCCACTTT,CASSLNGRGDSPLHF
TRBJ2-7,TRBV4-3,-,TRBD2,TGCGCCAGCAGCCAAGGTCTAGCGGGAGTCGACTACGAGCAGTACTTC,CASSQGLAGVDYEQYF
TRBJ1-1,TRBV6-5,-,TRBD1,TGTGCCAGCAGGAACAGGGGGCGGGAGACTGAAGCTTTCTTT,CASRNRGRETEAFF
TRBJ2-1,TRBV19,few,TRBD2,TGTGCCAGTAGTATAGGTTTTAGCGGGAGTCTGCATGAGCAGTTCTTC,CASSIGFSGSLHEQFF
TRBJ1-3,TRBV11-2,-,-,TGTGCCAGCAGCTCGAGGGGAAACACCATATATTTT,CASSSRGNTIYF
TRBJ1-2,TRBV2,-,-,TGTGCCAGCAGTGCGGTCAGCGGAAACTATGGCTACACCTTC,CASSAVSGNYGYTF
TRBJ2-6,TRBV7-9,-,-,TGTGCCAGCAGCTTAGCATCTGGGGCCAACGTCCTGACTTTC,CASSLASGANVLTF
TRBJ1-6,TRBV19,-,TRBD1,TGTGCCAGTAGCCTCACAGGGGTGGGTTCACCCCTCCACTTT,CASSLTGVGSPLHF
TRBJ2-6,TRBV18,-,-,TGTGCCAGCTCACCCCAAGACATGCCTGGGGCCAACGTCCTGACTTTC,CASSPQDMPGANVLTF
TRBJ1-1,TRBV11-2,-,-,TGTGCCAGCAGTTCCACAGTGGGGTCTGAAGCTTTCTTT,CASSSTVGSEAFF
TRBJ2-7,TRBV11-3,once,-,TGTGCCAGCAGCTTATCGCCGAGCGCAGCCGAGCAGTACTTC,CASSLSPSAAEQYF
TRBJ2-3,TRBV23-1,-,-,TGCGCCAGCAGTCAATCGAGGAGAGAGGAGTGCTATACGCAGTATTTT,CASSQSRREECYTQYF
TRBJ2-7,TRBV5-8,-,TRBD2,TGTGCCAGCAGCACTGGACTAGCGGCATCCTACGAGCAGTACTTC,CASSTGLAASYEQYF
TRBJ2-7,TRBV4-3,-,-,TGCGCCAGCAGCCAAGAACTCTATTTCGAGCAGTACTTC,CASSQELYFEQYF